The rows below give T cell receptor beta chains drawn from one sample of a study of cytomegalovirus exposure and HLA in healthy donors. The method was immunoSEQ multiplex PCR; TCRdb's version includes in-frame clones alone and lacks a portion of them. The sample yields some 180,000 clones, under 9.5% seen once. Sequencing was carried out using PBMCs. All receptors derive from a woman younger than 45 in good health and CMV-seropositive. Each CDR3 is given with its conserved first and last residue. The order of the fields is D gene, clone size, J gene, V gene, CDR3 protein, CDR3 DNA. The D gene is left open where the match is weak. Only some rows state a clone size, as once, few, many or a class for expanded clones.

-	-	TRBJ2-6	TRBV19	CASVKARSSGANVLTF	TGTGCCAGTGTCAAAGCGCGGTCCTCTGGGGCCAACGTCCTGACTTTC
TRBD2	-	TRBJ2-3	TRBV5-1	CASSFGVLAGGKDTQYF	TGCGCCAGCAGCTTCGGGGTTCTAGCGGGAGGTAAAGATACGCAGTATTTT
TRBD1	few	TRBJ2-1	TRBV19	CASSLRGNYNEQFF	TGTGCCAGTAGTCTCAGGGGGAATTACAATGAGCAGTTCTTC
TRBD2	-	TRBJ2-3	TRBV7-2	CASRTSGTDTQYF	TGTGCCAGCAGAACTAGCGGAACAGATACGCAGTATTTT
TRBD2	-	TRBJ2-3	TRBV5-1	CASGRGGPDTQYF	TGCGCCAGCGGCCGGGGGGGCCCAGATACGCAGTATTTT
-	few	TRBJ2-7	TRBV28	CASIPGGLPEGYEQYF	TGTGCCAGCATCCCAGGGGGGCTGCCTGAGGGGTACGAGCAGTACTTC
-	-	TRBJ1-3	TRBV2	CASSETGPPGNTIYF	TGTGCCAGCAGTGAGACAGGACCGCCTGGAAACACCATATATTTT
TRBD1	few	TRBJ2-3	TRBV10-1	CASSEQGARKDTQYF	TGCGCCAGCAGTGAACAGGGGGCTAGGAAAGATACGCAGTATTTT
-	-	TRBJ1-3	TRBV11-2	CASSLGSSGNTIYF	TGTGCCAGCAGCTTAGGCAGCTCTGGAAACACCATATATTTT
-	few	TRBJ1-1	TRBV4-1	CASSQETGNTEAFF	TGCGCCAGCAGCCAAGAAACAGGGAACACTGAAGCTTTCTTT
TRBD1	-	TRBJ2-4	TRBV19	CASRKGTGNENIQYF	TGTGCCAGTAGGAAAGGGACAGGGAACGAAAACATTCAGTACTTC